A single T cell receptor beta chain is shown here with its context. This specimen belongs to a study of cytomegalovirus exposure and HLA in healthy donors. The CDR3 length is 15 residues. Germline trimming cut 2 bases from V and 12 bases from J; bases unmatched to any gene: 15. The germline V gene encodes CDR1 SGHAT and CDR2 FQDESV (reference sequence). PCR primers comprised 60 Vbeta and 13 Jbeta primers. Original analysis: Among the unique TCR beta chains that a later analysis counted, about 85 million in all, about 10 million were shared. The method was immunoSEQ multiplex PCR; TCRdb's version includes in-frame clones alone and lacks a portion of them. V and J calls and clone size are copied from that table; D and trimming were computed from the DNA. The sample has about 200,000 clones, 80% to 90% seen once. Healthy donors of bone marrow made up the group. The donors, nominally healthy at sampling, likely had unrecorded immune exposures.

The specimen was PBMCs. The J gene is TRBJ2-5, the V gene TRBV11-1, with 7 bases that match TRBD1. The sequence was collected from a woman aged 25 to 39 in good health and CMV-seronegative. This CDR3 is CASSLSAYSGGLEYF. The CDR3 DNA is TGTGCCAGCAGCTTATCGGCTTACTCAGGGGGTCTCGAGTACTTC.